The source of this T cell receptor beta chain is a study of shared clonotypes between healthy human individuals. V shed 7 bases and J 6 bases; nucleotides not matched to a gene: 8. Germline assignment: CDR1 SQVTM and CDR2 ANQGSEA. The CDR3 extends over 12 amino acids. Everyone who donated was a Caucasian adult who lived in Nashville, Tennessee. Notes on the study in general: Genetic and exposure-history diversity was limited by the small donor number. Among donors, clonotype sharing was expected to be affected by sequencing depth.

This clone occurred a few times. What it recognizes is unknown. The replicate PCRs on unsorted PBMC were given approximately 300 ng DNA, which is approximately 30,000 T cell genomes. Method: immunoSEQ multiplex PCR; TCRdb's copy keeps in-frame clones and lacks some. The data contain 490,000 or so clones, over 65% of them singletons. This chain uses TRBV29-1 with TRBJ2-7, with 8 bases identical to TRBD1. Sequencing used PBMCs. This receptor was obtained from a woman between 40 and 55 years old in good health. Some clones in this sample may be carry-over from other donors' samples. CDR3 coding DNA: TGCAGCGGTGGCGGACAGGGTCTCGAGCAGTACTTC. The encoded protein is CSGGGQGLEQYF.